Each of the 26 T cell receptor beta chains below was sequenced from the same sample in a study of shared clonotypes between healthy human individuals. The table came from immunoSEQ multiplex PCR; TCRdb's copy has only in-frame clones and leaves some out. The table shows about 2 million clones, with 85% to 95% occurring only once. Naive CD8 cells lacked CD45RO and underwent positive selection for CCR7, leaving out terminally differentiated effector memory CD45RA+ cells. Sequencing was performed on naive CD8+ T cells sorted from blood. These TCRs come from a young man in good health.

The genes are TRBV4-3 and TRBJ1-1; possibly TRBD1 for D (5 bases). The V end was cut by 1 base, the J end by 1 base, with 19 bases between. Germline V CDR1 and CDR2: LGHNA, YSLEER. The CDR3 totals 18 residues. The CDR3 protein is CASSQGTGGVEGNTEAFF. The CDR3 DNA reads as TGCGCCAGCAGCCAAGGAACAGGCGGCGTAGAAGGGAACACTGAAGCTTTCTTT.

The chain couples TRBV7-9 to TRBJ2-5; D is perhaps TRBD2 (6 bases). This CDR3 is built from 17 residues. Trimming left V 2 bases short and J 4 bases short, with 20 bases between. Germline CDR1 reads SEHNR; CDR2 reads FQNEAQ (reference sequence). Here the CDR3 reads CASSLILGASESETQYF. CDR3 nucleotide sequence: TGTGCCAGCAGCTTAATCCTCGGGGCTAGCGAATCAGAGACCCAGTACTTC.

Notes on this clone: This specimen includes other DNA sequences encoding the same CDR3. The rearrangement links TRBV7-8 to TRBJ2-7; the D gene is possibly TRBD2 (6 bases). With 1 base removed from V and 3 bases from J, the gap between germline ends came to 7 bases. The CDR3 spans 13 residues. The germline gives CDR1 SGHVS, CDR2 FQNEAQ. The chain's CDR3 is CASSLVGGYEQYF. CDR3 bases: TGTGCCAGCAGCTTAGTCGGGGGCTACGAGCAGTACTTC.

This chain joins TRBV25-1 and TRBJ1-5; D not resolved. V lost 8 bases and J 1 base, leaving 12 bases between the germline ends. The CDR3 has 14 amino acids. Germline-derived CDR1 and CDR2 are MGHDK and SYGVNS. CDR3 bases: TGTGCCAGCGGTTCAGCGGAGAGCAATCAGCCCCAGCATTTT. It translates to CASGSAESNQPQHF.

This chain joins TRBV5-1 and TRBJ2-2; TRBD2 is a possible D gene (5 bases). This CDR3 spans 16 amino acids. Trimming shortened V by 0 bases and J by 5 bases, and 14 bases separated the two germline ends. Germline-derived CDR1 and CDR2 are SGHRS and YFSETQ. CDR3 protein: CASSLVSGIQTGELFF. The CDR3 DNA follows: TGCGCCAGCAGCTTGGTCTCGGGGATCCAGACCGGGGAGCTGTTTTTT. The variable domain in full, with the rest retrieved from reference TRBV5-1 and TRBJ2-2, is KAGVTQTPRYLIKTRGQQVTLSCSPISGHRSVSWYQQTPGQGLQFLFEYFSETQRNKGNFPGRFSGRQFSNSRSEMNVSTLELGDSALYLCASSLVSGIQTGELFFGEGSRLTVL.

CDR3 sequence (DNA): TGCGCCAGCAGCCCGTGGACGGATACGAACACTGAAGCTTTCTTT. Amino acid sequence: CASSPWTDTNTEAFF. The V gene is TRBV4-1, the J gene TRBJ1-1; D remains unclear. This CDR3 spans 15 amino acids. The germline V gene has CDR1 MGHRA and CDR2 YSYEKL. V lost 4 bases and J 1 base, leaving 13 bases between the germline ends.

The rearrangement joins TRBV27 to TRBJ1-3; D possibly corresponds to TRBD1 (5 bases). Deletions cut 4 bases from V and 4 bases from J, with 5 bases between. The CDR3 length is 12 residues. Germline loops: CDR1 MNHEY, CDR2 SMNVEV (reference sequence). In DNA form, the CDR3 reads TGTGCCAGCAGTTCAGGGGGAAACACCATATATTTT. Translation gives CASSSGGNTIYF.

The chain has TRBV5-1 and TRBJ2-4; no firm D call. Trimming shortened V by 0 bases and J by 5 bases, and 9 bases separated the two germline ends. This CDR3 is built from 14 residues. Germline loops: CDR1 SGHRS, CDR2 YFSETQ. The CDR3 sequence: CASSLGHTENIQYF. DNA of the CDR3: TGCGCCAGCAGCTTGGGCCATACCGAAAACATTCAGTACTTC.

The rearrangement joins TRBV25-1 to TRBJ2-7; 10 positions match TRBD1. V gave up 2 bases and J gave up 4 bases; unmatched junction bases: 8. The germline CDR1 and CDR2 sequences are MGHDK and SYGVNS. This CDR3 is 16 amino acids long. CDR3 sequence reads: CASSEPTTGGSYEQYF. The CDR3 DNA reads TGTGCCAGCAGTGAACCTACGACAGGGGGCAGTTACGAGCAGTACTTC.

This sequence joins TRBV13 and TRBJ1-5; D uncertain. The V gene lost 5 bases and the J gene lost 6 bases, with 8 bases spanning the gap. Germline CDR1 PRHDT, CDR2 FYEKMQ (reference sequence). CDR3 length: 12 residues. The CDR3 sequence is CASSAGTQPQHF. DNA for the CDR3: TGTGCCAGCAGCGCCGGCACTCAGCCCCAGCATTTT.

The chain is built from TRBV2 and TRBJ2-1; no definite D call. Germline-derived CDR1 and CDR2 are SNHLY and FYNNEI. V lost 6 bases, J lost 4 bases, and 7 bases lay in between. The CDR3 extends over 12 amino acids. DNA for the CDR3: TGTGCCAGCAGGGACGGTTACAATGAGCAGTTCTTC. This gives the protein CASRDGYNEQFF. Drawing the rest from reference TRBV2 and TRBJ2-1, the complete variable domain is EPEVTQTPSHQVTQMGQEVILRCVPISNHLYFYWYRQILGQKVEFLVSFYNNEISEKSEIFDDQFSVERPDGSNFTLKIRSTKLEDSAMYFCASRDGYNEQFFGPGTRLTVL.

Note on this clone: The sample has other DNA sequences that encode this CDR3 too. The chain links TRBV6-5 to TRBJ2-2; tentatively, D is TRBD1 (5 bases). This CDR3 spans 16 amino acids. V lost 0 bases and J 6 bases, leaving 14 bases between the germline ends. CDR1 MNHEY and CDR2 SVGAGI come from the germline V gene. The CDR3 loop reads CASSYSTGEVAGELFF. The CDR3 DNA reads TGTGCCAGCAGTTACTCTACAGGAGAAGTGGCCGGGGAGCTGTTTTTT.

This chain joins TRBV25-1 and TRBJ2-5, with D uncertain. Germline values: CDR1 MGHDK, CDR2 SYGVNS. Between the trimmed V and J ends, which lost 3 bases and 2 bases, there was a span of 7 bases. CDR3 size: 13 residues. CDR3 sequence reads: CASSDFIQETQYF. CDR3 coding DNA: TGTGCCAGCAGTGATTTCATACAAGAGACCCAGTACTTC.

The V and J genes are TRBV2 and TRBJ2-3; D is perhaps TRBD1 (6 bases). The CDR3 has 15 amino acids. The germline CDR1 and CDR2 sequences are SNHLY and FYNNEI. V lost 7 bases, J lost 5 bases, and 19 bases lay in between. DNA for the CDR3: TGTGCCAGCAAGGCTAAGGGGGTGAGCGGAGATACGCAGTATTTT. This encodes CASKAKGVSGDTQYF.

In its sample, this clone was seen a few times. V usage is TRBV9 and J usage is TRBJ1-2; TRBD1 matches at 10 bases. The V and J ends lost 4 bases and 6 bases, in that order; junction bases with no gene match: 9. The CDR3 is 15 amino acids. CDR1 is SGDLS and CDR2 is YYNGEE in the germline V gene. The CDR3 loop is CASSPWTGGTNGYTF. For the CDR3, the DNA is TGTGCCAGCAGCCCTTGGACAGGGGGTACGAATGGCTACACCTTC.

The rearrangement links TRBV10-3 to TRBJ2-7, with 8 bases matching TRBD1. Per the germline V gene, CDR1 is ENHRY and CDR2 is SYGVKD. The CDR3 covers 13 residues. V was clipped by 8 bases and J by 0 bases; unmatched bases: 3. DNA for the CDR3: TGTGCCATCCGGGACAGGACCTCCTACGAGCAGTACTTC. Protein sequence: CAIRDRTSYEQYF.

This clone has only one observation. The V and J genes are TRBV18 and TRBJ1-5; TRBD1 matches 7 bases. The CDR3 contains 16 residues. The germline V gene has CDR1 KGHSH and CDR2 LQKENI. The junction had 10 bases not matched to a gene; V was cut back by 6 bases and J by 2 bases. CDR3: CASSEGQVNRNQPQHF. CDR3 coding DNA: TGTGCCAGCTCCGAAGGACAGGTTAATCGCAATCAGCCCCAGCATTTT.

The J gene is TRBJ2-7, the V gene TRBV2; D is uncertain. V was cut by 1 base and J by 5 bases, with 9 bases left in between. This CDR3 has 13 amino acids. In germline, CDR1 is SNHLY, CDR2 FYNNEI. CDR3 region: CASSEGPHNEQYF. In DNA, the CDR3 is TGTGCCAGCAGTGAAGGTCCGCATAACGAGCAGTACTTC.

This sequence joins TRBV27 and TRBJ1-2, with a tentative D call TRBD1 (6 bases). Between the trimmed V and J ends, which lost 5 bases and 8 bases, there was a span of 27 bases. Germline values: CDR1 MNHEY, CDR2 SMNVEV (reference sequence). This CDR3 is built from 17 residues. The CDR3 nucleotides read TGTGCCAGCAGTCCAACCGGCTTAGGGGCAGGGGTCACGGGCTACACCTTC. It yields the protein CASSPTGLGAGVTGYTF.

This sequence joins TRBV6-6 and TRBJ2-7, with D tentatively TRBD1 or TRBD2 (5 bases each). The CDR3 has 15 amino acids. Germline assignment: CDR1 MNHNY and CDR2 SVGAGI (reference sequence). V was trimmed by 3 bases and J by 0 bases, leaving 12 bases between them. CDR3 nucleotide sequence: TGTGCCAGCAGTTATTACGGGACGAGCTCCTACGAGCAGTACTTC. Translation gives CASSYYGTSSYEQYF.

The CDR3: CSVVIAGGQGDTQYF. The CDR3, as DNA: TGCAGCGTTGTTATAGCGGGGGGGCAGGGAGATACGCAGTATTTT. The gene calls are TRBV29-1 and TRBJ2-3, with TRBD2 matching over 11 bases. The V segment lost 4 bases and the J segment 5 bases; nucleotides outside the gene matches: 8. Germline CDR1 is SQVTM and CDR2 is ANQGSEA. The CDR3 runs to 15 residues.

V gene TRBV4-2 combines with J gene TRBJ2-1; D is unresolved. CDR1 and CDR2 (germline): LGHNA, YNFKEQ. V dropped 0 bases and J dropped 10 bases, with 19 bases sitting between them. The CDR3 runs to 16 residues. This chain's CDR3 is CASSQETLINDSEQFF. The CDR3 DNA is TGTGCCAGCAGCCAAGAGACACTAATAAATGATTCGGAGCAGTTCTTC.

CDR3 sequence: CASSLRDGPYEQYF. In DNA, the CDR3 is TGTGCCAGCAGCTTACGGGACGGCCCCTACGAGCAGTACTTC. The rearrangement links TRBV7-2 to TRBJ2-7; D might be TRBD1 or TRBD2, each matching 5 bases. Per the germline V gene, CDR1 is SGHTA and CDR2 is FQGNSA. The CDR3 is 14 residues long. V was clipped by 2 bases and J by 2 bases, with 10 bases between them.

The chain couples TRBV6-1 to TRBJ1-5, with 8 bases aligning to TRBD1. The germline CDR1 and CDR2 sequences are MNHNS and SASEGT. J gave up 0 bases and V 5 bases, and 3 bases lay outside the gene matches. The CDR3 sequence is 15 residues long. The DNA for the CDR3 is TGTGCCAGCAGTAGGGACAGGACTAGCAATCAGCCCCAGCATTTT. Its protein is CASSRDRTSNQPQHF.

The rearrangement uses TRBV19 and TRBJ1-2; no reliable D call. Per the germline V gene, CDR1 is LNHDA and CDR2 is SQIVND (reference sequence). The V and J ends lost 7 bases and 4 bases respectively, with 16 bases between them. The CDR3 is 14 residues long. The CDR3 DNA reads TGTGCCAGTACTAGGAACACCCTGTCCTATGGCTACACCTTC. Residues: CASTRNTLSYGYTF.

Notes on this clone: This CDR3 is also generated by other DNA sequences in the sample. The chain couples TRBV4-1 to TRBJ2-1; no firm D call. The CDR3 consists of 13 residues. Germline V lookup: CDR1 MGHRA, CDR2 YSYEKL. V was shortened by 1 base and J by 4 bases, with 5 bases between the two germline ends. The CDR3 region has the DNA TGCGCCAGCAGCCAAGCGCTTTACAATGAGCAGTTCTTC. Its translation: CASSQALYNEQFF.